A selection of T cell receptor beta chains follows, all from one sample in a study of T-cell reconstitution after alpha-beta-depleted transplantation in children. TCRdb redid the calling of the PCR reads with MiXCR, one entry per CDR3 protein. Seen here are about 830,000 distinct CDR3 sequences, 15% to 20% observed once, and the top ten hold roughly 4.8%. This specimen consisted of PBMCs, mostly from graft donor cells, obtained 360 days after TCRalphabeta/CD19-depleted stem cell transplant. These receptors came from a male patient younger than 18 who had a stem cell transplant for acute lymphoblastic leukemia, so the T cells may come from the graft donor. Each CDR3 is given with its conserved first and last residue. The D gene is left open where the match is weak. Clone size is shown for a subset of rows, as once, few, many or a class of expanded clone.

D,V,J,size,DNA,CDR3
NA,TRBV12-5,TRBJ2-1,NA,TGTGCTAGTGTCAACCCAATTAGCGATGAGCAGTTCTTC,CASVNPISDEQFF
NA,TRBV24-1,TRBJ2-5,few,TGTGCCACCAGTGATTTGCAAATCGGGCAAGGGCGAGAGACCCAGTACTTC,CATSDLQIGQGRETQYF
TRBD1,TRBV2,TRBJ2-5,NA,TGTGCCAGCAAGAGGGTACAGGGGGACCTCCAAGAGACCCAGTACTTC,CASKRVQGDLQETQYF
NA,TRBV2,TRBJ1-5,NA,TGTGCCAGCAGAGATACATCTAGCAATCAGCCCCAGCATTTT,CASRDTSSNQPQHF
NA,TRBV5-1,TRBJ2-1,few,TGCGCCAGCAGCTTCGGCAGGGGAAACAATGAGCAGTTCTTC,CASSFGRGNNEQFF
TRBD2,TRBV7-3,TRBJ2-1,NA,TGTGCCAGCAGCTCCCCGACTAGCGTCAATAACAATGAGCAGTTCTTC,CASSSPTSVNNNEQFF
NA,TRBV5-5,TRBJ1-5,few,TGTGCCAGCAGCTTGACCAGGGGATGGGGCAATCAGCCCCAGCATTTT,CASSLTRGWGNQPQHF
NA,TRBV5-5,TRBJ2-1,NA,TGTGCCAGCAGCTTAATCCAGGGTTACCCCCACAGTGAGCAGTTCTTC,CASSLIQGYPHSEQFF
NA,TRBV12-3/TRBV12-4,TRBJ2-3,NA,TGTGCCAGCAGTCCGGCCTATACGCAGTATTTT,CASSPAYTQYF
TRBD2,TRBV5-1,TRBJ2-1,few,TGCGCCAGCAGCCCTGGAGGGACTAGCGGGTGGGTAACCTCCTACAATGAGCAGTTCTTC,CASSPGGTSGWVTSYNEQFF
NA,TRBV27,TRBJ1-6,NA,TGTGCCAGCAGTTTATTGAGTGGACTGAAGGATAATTCACCCCTCCACTTT,CASSLLSGLKDNSPLHF
TRBD2,TRBV20-1,TRBJ2-1,few,TGCAGTGCTAGTCGACTAGCGGACGGAAAGCAGTTCTTC,CSASRLADGKQFF
TRBD1,TRBV7-9,TRBJ1-2,NA,TGTGCCAGCAGCGAGACAGGGGCCTCCGGCTACACCTTC,CASSETGASGYTF
TRBD1,TRBV20-1,TRBJ2-7,NA,TGCAGTGCTACGGGACAGGCCTCCTACGAGCAGTACTTC,CSATGQASYEQYF
NA,TRBV2,TRBJ2-7,NA,TGTGCCAGCATGGGGACAACGAAAGCCTACGAGCAGTACTTC,CASMGTTKAYEQYF
TRBD2,TRBV5-1,TRBJ2-3,NA,TGCGCCAGCAGCTCCCAAGCGGGAGGTGCCACAGATACGCAGTATTTT,CASSSQAGGATDTQYF
NA,TRBV7-2,TRBJ2-3,NA,TGTGCCAGCAGCTCGCCTATAGCGGCAGGCACAGATACGCAGTATTTT,CASSSPIAAGTDTQYF
TRBD2,TRBV11-2,TRBJ2-2,NA,TGTGCCAGCAGCCATCCCCCTAGCGGGGGGGCCGGGGAGCTGTTTTTT,CASSHPPSGGAGELFF
TRBD1,TRBV2,TRBJ2-7,NA,TGTGCCAGCAGACTCCGGGACACAGGGGCCTACGAGCAGTACTTC,CASRLRDTGAYEQYF
TRBD1,TRBV11-2,TRBJ2-7,few,TGTGCCAGCAGCTTAGGGGTGTGGGGACAGGGCTACGAGCAGTACTTC,CASSLGVWGQGYEQYF
NA,TRBV10-3,TRBJ2-5,many,TGTGCCATCAGTGGGCGGGATCTCGAGACCCAGTACTTC,CAISGRDLETQYF
NA,TRBV29-1,TRBJ2-3,few,TGCAGCGTTCTCAGCTGGGCGCAGTATTTT,CSVLSWAQYF
NA,TRBV5-1,TRBJ1-6,few,TGCGCCAGCAGCTCCCGAGGCAGGTCAGGGAGCCCCGGGACGGGATCACCCCTCCACTTT,CASSSRGRSGSPGTGSPLHF
TRBD2,TRBV10-1,TRBJ2-1,few,TGCGCCAGCAGTGAGTCATCCGGCAGCGGGAGGTCCAATGAGCAGTTCTTC,CASSESSGSGRSNEQFF
NA,TRBV25-1,TRBJ2-3,NA,TGTGCCAGCAGTAGCAGAGTTGTCACAGATACGCAGTATTTT,CASSSRVVTDTQYF
TRBD1,TRBV5-1,TRBJ2-7,many,TGCGCCAGCAGCTTGGCCGGGACAGCCTCCTACGAGCAGTACTTC,CASSLAGTASYEQYF
TRBD2,TRBV7-2,TRBJ2-7,few,TGTGCCAGCAGCTACCCGGGACTAGCGGGAGACCTTGGGGAGCAGTACTTC,CASSYPGLAGDLGEQYF
TRBD2,TRBV7-6,TRBJ2-1,many,TGTGCCAGCAGCTTATTCGCCCGCTTACTAGCGGGAAAGGGTAATGAGCAGTTCTTC,CASSLFARLLAGKGNEQFF
NA,TRBV11-2,TRBJ2-1,few,TGTGCCAGCGGCGGCCGCCCGCAGTTCTTC,CASGGRPQFF
NA,TRBV20-1,TRBJ2-3,few,TGCAGTGCTAGACAGTTGGGTGGGACAGATACGCAGTATTTT,CSARQLGGTDTQYF
NA,TRBV27,TRBJ1-2,few,TGTGCCAGCAGTTTAAGGGTGATCGGCCCGCTCTATGGCTACACCTTC,CASSLRVIGPLYGYTF
NA,TRBV29-1,TRBJ2-5,NA,TGCAGCGTTGAATATTTCGGGGAGACCCAGTACTTC,CSVEYFGETQYF
NA,TRBV28,TRBJ2-2,few,TGTGCCAGCAGTCAAATCCGGGATTTAACCGGGGAGCTGTTTTTT,CASSQIRDLTGELFF
NA,TRBV7-2,TRBJ2-1,NA,TGTGCCAGCAGCTTAAACGGCAGGGCGTTTTATCGGAATGAGCAGTTCTTC,CASSLNGRAFYRNEQFF
TRBD2,TRBV12-3/TRBV12-4,TRBJ2-3,few,TGTGCCAGCACCCTGACTAGCGGGAGGGCCCCGGGAGATACGCAGTATTTT,CASTLTSGRAPGDTQYF
NA,TRBV20-1,TRBJ1-1,NA,TGCAGTGCTAGACTTCAGGGCTGGCCTGAAGCTTTCTTT,CSARLQGWPEAFF
NA,TRBV29-1,TRBJ1-5,NA,TGCAGCGTTGAGGCCTCACCGTCTCAGCCCCAGCATTTT,CSVEASPSQPQHF
NA,TRBV28,TRBJ1-2,few,TGTGCCAGCAGTCCCCGGCAGGTCTATGGCTACACCTTC,CASSPRQVYGYTF
TRBD2,TRBV7-9,TRBJ2-1,NA,TGTGCCAGCAGAGCGGGGGCGGCTTACAATGAGCAGTTCTTC,CASRAGAAYNEQFF